This T cell receptor beta chain was retrieved from a study of PD-L1 blockade in urothelial cancer. A remark on this clone: Its antigen is as yet unknown.

Notes on the study in general: The study used one FFPE tumor sample per patient, not collected right before treatment.

Housekeeping gene amplification provided the quantification of FFPE tumor DNA. Only in-frame clones appear in the TCRdb table, and some are missing; sequencing was by immunoSEQ multiplex PCR. This table lists about 39 clones. Urothelial carcinoma, locally advanced or metastatic, affected the patients. After removal of 3 bases from V and 0 bases from J, the junction contained 2 bases not matched to a gene. The CDR3 is 17 amino acids. Germline assignment: CDR1 LNHDA and CDR2 SQIVND (reference sequence). The sequences come from tumor tissue, collected before atezolizumab (anti-PD-L1) treatment. J is TRBJ2-2 and V is TRBV19, with 12 nucleotides matching TRBD2. The clonotype comes from a man between 65 and 85 years old with urothelial cancer. CDR3 region: CASSMPSGRANTGELFF. The DNA of the CDR3 is TGTGCCAGTAGTATGCCTAGCGGGAGGGCGAACACCGGGGAGCTGTTTTTT.